The clone carrying this T cell receptor beta chain appeared a few times. This specimen comes from a study of technical replicates of blood from a few donors. V lost 5 bases, J lost 4 bases, and 12 bases lay in between. CDR1 is MNHEY, CDR2 SVGAGI, per germline. There are 14 residues in the CDR3. Clones were sequenced by immunoSEQ multiplex PCR, and TCRdb holds only the in-frame ones, with some missing. The data hold 60,000 to 80,000 clones, with around 87% observed a single time. The sample taken for sequencing was PBMCs. This TCR derives from a human donor in good health. Some clones in this sample may be carry-over from other donors' samples. The genes are TRBV6-5 and TRBJ2-1; D unclear. The CDR3, as DNA: TGTGCCAGCAGTCCGGTTAGACTTTACAATGAGCAGTTCTTC. It encodes CASSPVRLYNEQFF.